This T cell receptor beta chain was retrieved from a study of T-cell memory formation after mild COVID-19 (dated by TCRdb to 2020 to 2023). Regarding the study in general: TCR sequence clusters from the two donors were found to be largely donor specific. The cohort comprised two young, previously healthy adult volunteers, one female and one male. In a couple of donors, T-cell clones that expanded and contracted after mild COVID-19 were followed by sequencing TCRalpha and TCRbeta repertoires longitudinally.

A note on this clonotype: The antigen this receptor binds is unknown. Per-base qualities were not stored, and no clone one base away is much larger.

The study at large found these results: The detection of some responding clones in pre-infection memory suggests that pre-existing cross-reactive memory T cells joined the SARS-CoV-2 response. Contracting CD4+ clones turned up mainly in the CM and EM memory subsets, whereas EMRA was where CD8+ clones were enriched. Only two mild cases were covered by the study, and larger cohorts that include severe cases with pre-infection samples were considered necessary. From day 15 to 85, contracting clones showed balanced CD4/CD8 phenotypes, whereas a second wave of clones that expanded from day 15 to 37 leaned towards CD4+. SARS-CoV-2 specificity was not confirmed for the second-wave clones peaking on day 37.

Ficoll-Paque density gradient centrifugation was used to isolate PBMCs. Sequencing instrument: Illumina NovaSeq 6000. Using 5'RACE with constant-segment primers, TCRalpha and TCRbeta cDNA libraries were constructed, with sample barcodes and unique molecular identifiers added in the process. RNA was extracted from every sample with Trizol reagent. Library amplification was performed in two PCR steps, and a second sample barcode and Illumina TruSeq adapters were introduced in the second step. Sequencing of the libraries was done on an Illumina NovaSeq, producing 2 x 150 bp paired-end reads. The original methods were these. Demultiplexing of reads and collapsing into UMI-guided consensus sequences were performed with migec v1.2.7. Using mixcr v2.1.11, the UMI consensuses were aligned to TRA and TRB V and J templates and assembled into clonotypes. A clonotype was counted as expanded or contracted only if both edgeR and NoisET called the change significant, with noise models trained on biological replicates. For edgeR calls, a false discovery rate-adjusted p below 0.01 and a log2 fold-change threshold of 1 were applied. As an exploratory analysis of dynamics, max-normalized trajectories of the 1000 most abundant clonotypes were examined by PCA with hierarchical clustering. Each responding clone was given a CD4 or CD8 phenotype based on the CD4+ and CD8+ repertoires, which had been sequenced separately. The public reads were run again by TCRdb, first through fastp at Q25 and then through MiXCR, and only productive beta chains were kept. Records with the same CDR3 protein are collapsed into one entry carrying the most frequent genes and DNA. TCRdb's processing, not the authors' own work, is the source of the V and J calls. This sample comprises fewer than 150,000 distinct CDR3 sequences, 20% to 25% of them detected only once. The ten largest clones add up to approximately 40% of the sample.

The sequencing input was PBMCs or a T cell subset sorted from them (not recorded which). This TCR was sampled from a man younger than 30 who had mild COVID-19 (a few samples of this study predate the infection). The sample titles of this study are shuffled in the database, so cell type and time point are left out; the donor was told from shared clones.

This receptor has the CDR3 CSAAGYNQPQHF. The DNA sequence is as follows: TGCAGTGCTGCAGGTTACAATCAGCCCCAGCATTTT. The chain links TRBV20-1 with TRBJ1-5, with the identity of the D gene unclear. Via the germline V gene (reference sequence), CDR1 is DFQATT and CDR2 SNEGSKA. V is clipped by 5 bases and J by 3 bases, and the sequence between their germline boundaries is 8 bases long. The CDR3 holds 12 amino acids from the cysteine to the phenylalanine. Here the CDR3 DNA is all that survives: 36 bases in frame from base 1.